The following is a T cell receptor (beta chain) sequence with its context. The sample originates from a study of blood T cell repertoires in COVID-19. Study details: Collection of acute and convalescent COVID-19 samples took place in the United States, Italy and Spain. The cDNA or gDNA used as material had been derived from T cells, B-cell-depleted T cells, or PBMCs.

Germline trimming cut 0 bases from V and 5 bases from J; bases unmatched to any gene: 10. This CDR3 is built from 16 residues. Germline V gene data show CDR1 as LGHNA and CDR2 as YSLEER. Participant-given clinical history determined each cohort assignment. Data came from immunoSEQ multiplex PCR; TCRdb stores just in-frame clones and leaves some out. This sample has under 350,000 clones, with 65% to 90% found just once. Sequencing used PBMCs or T cells enriched from blood (not recorded which). This rearrangement joins TRBV4-3 to TRBJ2-7, with TRBD1 matching 7 bases. This clonotype originated in a middle-aged woman with acute COVID-19. CDR3 amino acids: CASSQDPPDRAHEQYF. The CDR3 DNA reads TGCGCCAGCAGCCAAGATCCCCCCGACAGGGCCCACGAGCAGTACTTC.